The 15 T cell receptor beta chains below were found in one sample sequenced in a study of blood T cell repertoires in COVID-19 (dated by TCRdb to the early 2020s). The library came from the immunoSEQ multiplex PCR assay. TCRdb holds this immuneACCESS table with in-frame rearrangements only. Some clones are missing; in checked studies, unresolved V genes explain under half, and the rest has no known cause. Across this sample there are 250,000 to 300,000 clones, with 85% to 90% seen only once. Roughly 4% of the sample lies in the top ten. Sequenced: peripheral blood. The receptors shown here come from a young man with active or convalescent COVID-19.

This clone was seen just once. The chain carries TRBV5-6 and TRBJ1-4, with 9 bases lining up with TRBD1. V lost 0 bases to trimming and J lost 4 bases; unmatched junction nucleotides: 1. There are 15 residues in the CDR3. Germline V CDR1 and CDR2: SGHDT, YYEEEE. CDR3 protein: CASSLGGQGNEKLFF. The CDR3 region has the DNA TGTGCCAGCAGCTTGGGGGGACAGGGTAATGAAAAACTGTTTTTT.

This clone was seen just once. CDR3 coding DNA: TGCGCCAGCAGCCAAAGCCCAGGGGGATTGGTAAATTCACCCCTCCACTTT. Its translation is CASSQSPGGLVNSPLHF. The rearrangement uses TRBV4-1 and TRBJ1-6, with 7 bases matching TRBD1. The CDR3 is 17 amino acids. V shed 2 bases, J shed 7 bases, and the junction held 11 bases outside the gene matches. Germline V CDR1 and CDR2: MGHRA, YSYEKL.

V usage is TRBV5-4 and J usage is TRBJ2-5, with TRBD2 matching over 14 bases. The CDR3 has 16 amino acids. Germline V gene lookup returns CDR1 SGHNT and CDR2 YYREEE (reference sequence). J gave up 5 bases and V 2 bases, and 5 bases lay outside the gene matches. CDR3 DNA: TGTGCCAGCAGCTTTGGGACTAGCGGGAGCGGGGAGACCCAGTACTTC. Encoded protein: CASSFGTSGSGETQYF.

This chain links TRBV7-3 with TRBJ1-2; 7 nucleotides line up with TRBD1. This CDR3 contains 14 residues. Germline trimming cut 5 bases from V and 5 bases from J; bases unmatched to any gene: 8. Germline loops: CDR1 SGHTA, CDR2 FQGTGA. The DNA of the CDR3 is TGTGCCAGCAGCCCGGGGACAGACAATTATGGCTACACCTTC. Its translation is CASSPGTDNYGYTF.

V usage is TRBV9 and J usage is TRBJ1-1; 8 bases match TRBD1. The J segment lost 5 bases and the V segment lost 1 base, leaving 4 bases of the junction unmatched. The CDR3 sequence is 14 residues long. Germline V gene data show CDR1 as SGDLS and CDR2 as YYNGEE. CDR3 amino acids: CASSVQGASTEAFF. In nucleotides, the CDR3 is TGTGCCAGCAGCGTACAGGGGGCCAGTACTGAAGCTTTCTTT.

The chain couples TRBV9 to TRBJ2-3; D is possibly TRBD2 (5 bases). The CDR3 sequence is 17 residues long. Germline V CDR1 and CDR2: SGDLS, YYNGEE. V was clipped by 0 bases and J by 1 base, with 15 bases between them. The DNA for the CDR3 is TGTGCCAGCAGCGTAGCTAATTTTGCGGGCGGCACAGATACGCAGTATTTT. It is translated as CASSVANFAGGTDTQYF.

This clone was detected once. The rearrangement links TRBV5-6 to TRBJ1-5; D is undetermined. Germline loops: CDR1 SGHDT, CDR2 YYEEEE. The CDR3 runs 14 residues. Trimming cost V 2 bases and J 3 bases, with 9 bases left between them. CDR3 in amino acids: CASSFGVNNQPQHF. The DNA of the CDR3 is TGTGCCAGCAGCTTCGGGGTAAACAATCAGCCCCAGCATTTT.

The chain recombines TRBV28 with TRBJ1-5; 9 bases map to TRBD1. The CDR3 runs 15 residues. V was pared by 5 bases and J by 4 bases, with 6 bases of the junction left unmatched. Germline V gene data show CDR1 as MDHEN and CDR2 as SYDVKM. Written as DNA, the CDR3 is TGTGCCAGCAGTGCCCAAGGACAGGGGAATCAGCCCCAGCATTTT. This translates into CASSAQGQGNQPQHF.

V is TRBV9 and J is TRBJ2-1; D perhaps matches TRBD2 (5 bases). The germline V gene has CDR1 SGDLS and CDR2 YYNGEE. This CDR3 comprises 13 residues. V lost 2 bases and J lost 9, with 12 bases in between. This CDR3 is CASSVIYSAEQFF. The CDR3, as DNA: TGTGCCAGCAGCGTGATCTATAGCGCTGAGCAGTTCTTC. Supplemented by reference TRBV9 and TRBJ2-1, the full variable domain reads DSGVTQTPKHLITATGQRVTLRCSPRSGDLSVYWYQQSLDQGLQFLIQYYNGEERAKGNILERFSAQQFPDLHSELNLSSLELGDSALYFCASSVIYSAEQFFGPGTRLTVL.

This clone was seen only once. V and J are TRBV2 and TRBJ2-1, with a possible D match to TRBD1 (5 bases). The germline gives CDR1 SNHLY, CDR2 FYNNEI. V dropped 6 bases and J dropped 12 bases, with 18 bases sitting between them. The CDR3 covers 13 residues. CDR3 amino acids: CASSVSRTSPQFF. In nucleotides, the CDR3 is TGTGCCAGCAGCGTTTCACGGACAAGCCCGCAGTTCTTC.

This chain connects TRBV28 to TRBJ2-3; 10 bases line up with TRBD2. After removal of 5 bases from V and 4 bases from J, the junction contained 9 bases not matched to a gene. The CDR3 totals 16 residues. CDR1 and CDR2 (germline): MDHEN, SYDVKM. The CDR3 DNA follows: TGTGCCAGCAGTCCATCCTTAGCGGGGGGTTCAGATACGCAGTATTTT. Translation gives CASSPSLAGGSDTQYF.

This chain connects TRBV3-1 (or the pseudogene TRBV3-2) to TRBJ1-1, with D hard to call. CDR3 length equals 13 residues. Germline loops: CDR1 LGHDT, CDR2 YNNKEL (reference sequence). Trimming removed 5 bases from V and 1 base from J, with 8 bases in between. CDR3 nucleotide sequence: TGTGCCAGCAGCTTGGCGGAGAACACTGAAGCTTTCTTT. It specifies CASSLAENTEAFF.

The chain is built from TRBV2 and TRBJ1-1, with TRBD1 matching over 11 bases. Germline assignment: CDR1 SNHLY and CDR2 FYNNEI. The J segment lost 4 bases and the V segment lost 10 bases, leaving 8 bases of the junction unmatched. The CDR3 length is 14 residues. The CDR3 sequence: CATTPGTGGTEAFF. DNA of the CDR3: TGTGCCACGACCCCCGGGACAGGGGGCACTGAAGCTTTCTTT.

This clone occurred once. The rearrangement links TRBV19 to TRBJ2-7; TRBD2 matches at 11 bases. The germline CDR1 and CDR2 sequences are LNHDA and SQIVND (reference sequence). This CDR3 region has 16 residues. The ends lost 3 bases at V and 3 bases at J; junction bases unmatched: 7. The CDR3 DNA reads TGTGCCAGTAGTATCCCATCCGGGACTAGCGGCTACGAGCAGTACTTC. Its translation is CASSIPSGTSGYEQYF.

The V and J genes are TRBV3-1 (or the pseudogene TRBV3-2) and TRBJ2-4; D is possibly TRBD1 (7 bases). Trimming left V 3 bases short and J 1 base short, with 10 bases between. There are 15 residues in the CDR3. Germline assignment: CDR1 LGHDT and CDR2 YNNKEL (reference sequence). As DNA, the CDR3 is TGTGCCAGCAGCCAGACAGGGAGGGCCAAAAACATTCAGTACTTC. This gives the protein CASSQTGRAKNIQYF.